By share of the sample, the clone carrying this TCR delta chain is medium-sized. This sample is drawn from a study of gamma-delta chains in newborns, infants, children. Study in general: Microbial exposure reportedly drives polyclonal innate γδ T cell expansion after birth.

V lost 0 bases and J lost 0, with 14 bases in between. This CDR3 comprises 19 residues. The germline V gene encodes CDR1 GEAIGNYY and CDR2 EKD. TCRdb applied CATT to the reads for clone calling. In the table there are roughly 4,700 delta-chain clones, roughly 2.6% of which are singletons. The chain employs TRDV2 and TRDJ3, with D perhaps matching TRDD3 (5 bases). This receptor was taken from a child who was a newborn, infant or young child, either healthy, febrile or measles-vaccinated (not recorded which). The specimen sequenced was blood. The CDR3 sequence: CACDTAYGWGSWDTRQMFF. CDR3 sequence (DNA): TGTGCCTGTGACACCGCATATGGGTGGGGCTCCTGGGACACCCGACAGATGTTTTTC.